This T cell receptor (beta chain) was obtained from a study of beta chain features in type 1 diabetes. Overall study results and limits: TCRB repertoires of naive, central memory and Treg cells appeared more similar among patients than among healthy donors. Type 1 diabetes patients had moderately but significantly shorter TCRB CDR3s in all four CD4+ subsets. Lower insertion and higher deletion counts appeared at VDJ junctions in type 1 diabetes patients.

With 5 bases removed from V and 4 bases from J, the gap between germline ends came to 20 bases. The CDR3 sequence is 17 residues long. Germline-derived CDR1 and CDR2 are SGHTA and FQGTGA. Comment on this clone: Its antigen is not known.

Averaging about 116 mL, one heparinised blood draw came from each individual donor. Sorting that relied on CD45RO/CCR7/CD25/CD127/CD95/CD27 yielded CD4+ naive, central memory, regulatory and stem cell-like memory cells. The authors reverse transcribed all of the isolated RNA, so sequencing captured expressed TCRB transcripts. Clones were read by immunoSEQ multiplex PCR, and TCRdb kept only the in-frame ones, dropping some. The sample has 250,000 to 300,000 clones; approximately 15% are singletons. The clonotype was recovered from a young man with type 1 diabetes. The chain is built from TRBV7-3 and TRBJ2-2, with a possible D match to TRBD2 (7 bases). The sequenced material came from naive CD4+ T cells from blood. CDR3 in DNA: TGTGCCAGCAGCCCTCAATCTCGGGGAGGGGGCACCGGGGAGCTGTTTTTT. Translating gives CASSPQSRGGGTGELFF. The full variable domain, rest sourced from reference TRBV7-3 and TRBJ2-2, is GAGVSQTPSNKVTEKGKYVELRCDPISGHTALYWYRQSLGQGPEFLIYFQGTGAADDSGLPNDRFFAVRPEGSVSTLKIQRTERGDSAVYLCASSPQSRGGGTGELFFGEGSRLTVL.